The 11 T cell receptor beta chains listed next were all sequenced from one sample in a study of control samples from healthy donors and cancer patients. Sequenced by immunoSEQ multiplex PCR; TCRdb stores in-frame clones only, minus some. Here the sample spans about 130,000 clones, 91% being singletons. Sequencing was carried out using blood. These TCRs come from a man aged 18 to 30 in good health.

The chain recombines TRBV5-8 with TRBJ2-2; tentatively, D is TRBD1 (5 bases). Germline CDR1 reads SGHTS; CDR2 reads YDEGEE. Trimming took 1 base from V and 1 from J, leaving 14 bases between them. The CDR3 consists of 17 residues. CDR3 region: CASSLFVRALNTGELFF. CDR3 coding DNA: TGTGCCAGCAGCTTGTTCGTCAGGGCGCTGAACACCGGGGAGCTGTTTTTT.

The rearrangement links TRBV6-2 or TRBV6-3 to TRBJ2-3, with D unresolved. Per the germline V gene, CDR1 is MNHEY and CDR2 is SVGEGT. Deletions cut 2 bases from V and 2 bases from J, with 2 bases between. The CDR3 length is 12 residues. This CDR3 reads CASSYTTDTQYF. The DNA of the CDR3 is TGTGCCAGCAGTTACACCACAGATACGCAGTATTTT.

This clone was detected only a few times. The chain recombines TRBV7-9 with TRBJ2-7; 8 positions match TRBD1. CDR1 and CDR2 from the germline V gene are SEHNR and FQNEAQ (reference sequence). The V and J ends lost 5 bases and 7 bases, in that order; junction bases with no gene match: 10. This CDR3 has 14 residues. The CDR3 DNA is TGTGCCAGCAGCGGCTCCGGGACAGGTTGGGAGCAGTACTTC. Encoded protein: CASSGSGTGWEQYF.

This clone showed up just once. The rearrangement joins TRBV10-1 to TRBJ1-6; D ambiguous. The germline V gene encodes CDR1 WNHNN and CDR2 SYGVQD (reference sequence). The CDR3 is made up of 14 amino acids. V lost 2 bases and J lost 8, with 10 bases in between. Here the CDR3 reads CASSEPGGDSPLHF. Here the CDR3 DNA reads TGCGCCAGCAGTGAGCCCGGCGGGGATTCACCCCTCCACTTT.

The chain couples TRBV18 to TRBJ2-1, with 8 bases matching TRBD2. CDR1 is KGHSH and CDR2 is LQKENI in the germline V gene. CDR3 length: 17 amino acids. V was clipped by 3 bases and J by 0 bases; unmatched bases: 7. The CDR3 reads CASSPLGLASSYNEQFF. In DNA, the CDR3 is TGTGCCAGCTCACCCCTAGGACTAGCCAGCTCCTACAATGAGCAGTTCTTC.

The chain joins TRBV4-2 to TRBJ1-2, with D unclear. Germline V gene sequence: CDR1 LGHNA, CDR2 YNFKEQ. This CDR3 region has 13 residues. Trimming removed 0 bases from V and 7 bases from J, with 9 bases in between. CDR3 residues: CASSQDGIPGYTF. The DNA of the CDR3 is TGTGCCAGCAGCCAAGATGGCATTCCTGGCTACACCTTC.

The CDR3 region is CASSSGLANINEQFF. The CDR3 region has the DNA TGTGCCAGCAGCTCGGGACTAGCGAATATCAATGAGCAGTTCTTC. The rearrangement uses TRBV5-6 and TRBJ2-1, with 10 bases that match TRBD2. The ends lost 3 bases at V and 6 bases at J; junction bases unmatched: 6. Germline CDR1 SGHDT, CDR2 YYEEEE. CDR3 length equals 15 residues. The full variable domain, its missing parts supplied by reference TRBV5-6 and TRBJ2-1, is DAGVTQSPTHLIKTRGQQVTLRCSPKSGHDTVSWYQQALGQGPQFIFQYYEEEERQRGNFPDRFSGHQFPNYSSELNVNALLLGDSALYLCASSSGLANINEQFFGPGTRLTVL.

The sample holds a few counts of this clone. The chain joins TRBV5-4 to TRBJ2-7; D gene ambiguous. The CDR3 loop spans 13 amino acids. The ends were cut back, 0 bases at V and 2 bases at J, with 6 bases in the middle. Germline V lookup: CDR1 SGHNT, CDR2 YYREEE (reference sequence). CDR3 residues: CASSLDGTYEQYF. The CDR3 DNA is TGTGCCAGCAGCTTGGACGGAACCTACGAGCAGTACTTC.

This chain uses TRBV6-2 or TRBV6-3 with TRBJ2-5; D unresolved. Looked up from germline, CDR1 is MNHEY and CDR2 is SVGEGT. Trimming took 6 bases from V and 1 from J, leaving 9 bases between them. CDR3 length equals 13 residues. The CDR3 nucleotides read TGTGCCAGCAGCCGGCTCAGCCAAGAGACCCAGTACTTC. It encodes CASSRLSQETQYF.

About this clone itself: The junction and the germline gene differ at one end; a read error may be behind it. The J gene is TRBJ1-1, the V gene TRBV5-5, with D possibly TRBD1 on 5 matching bases. Per the germline V gene, CDR1 is SGHKS and CDR2 is YYEKEE (reference sequence). This CDR3 has 14 residues. The CDR3 is CASSLNYRGTGAFF. DNA for the CDR3: TGTGCCAGCAGCTTGAATTACAGAGGGACTGGAGCTTTCTTT.

The chain carries TRBV30 and TRBJ1-5, with a weak D call TRBD1 (5 bases). This CDR3 comprises 13 residues. V was clipped by 3 bases and J by 4 bases, with 10 bases between them. Germline V CDR1 and CDR2: GTSNPN, SVGIG (reference sequence). CDR3 sequence: CAWSEDSNQPQHF. The DNA for the CDR3 is TGTGCCTGGAGCGAAGACAGTAATCAGCCCCAGCATTTT.